Included here is one TCR beta chain sequence, with context. Its target is unknown. This entry comes from a study of early T cells in non-severe SARS-CoV-2 infection. TCRdb processed the 5' RACE reads anew with MiXCR; each CDR3 protein has one entry. Here the sample spans tens of thousands of distinct CDR3 sequences, roughly an eighth being singletons. Study-wide results and caveats: VDJdb-based matching was biased toward anti-spike CD8 responses and missed private and CD4 specificities.

V lost 4 bases and J lost 6, with 13 bases in between. Germline assignment: CDR1 SGHTA and CDR2 FQGTGA. CDR3 length equals 13 residues. The receptor was isolated from an adult who was a healthcare worker with PCR-confirmed SARS-CoV-2 infection or an uninfected control (not recorded which). Sequencing was performed on whole blood. The chain is built from TRBV7-3 and TRBJ2-7; maybe TRBD2 (6 bases). CDR3 residues: CASSSSRDSEQYF. The CDR3 coding sequence is TGTGCCAGCAGCTCATCCCGGGACTCCGAGCAGTACTTC.